Reported below is one T cell receptor beta chain. The data stem from a study of shared clonotypes between healthy human individuals. Using immunoSEQ multiplex PCR, the repertoire was profiled, and TCRdb retains in-frame clones only, with some absent. Here the sample spans 1.6 million or so clones, 96% being singletons. The receptor's source is a man younger than 40 in good health. Source material: naive CD4+ T cells sorted from blood. The subset was: CD45RA+ positively selected.

The CDR3 sequence: CASSYQTSGREETQYF. The CDR3 nucleotides read TGCGCCAGCAGCTACCAGACTAGCGGGAGGGAGGAGACGCAGTATTTT. This chain joins TRBV5-1 and TRBJ2-3; TRBD2 aligns across 14 bases. The CDR3 is made up of 16 amino acids. V gave up 3 bases and J gave up 9 bases; unmatched junction bases: 9. Germline-derived CDR1 and CDR2 are SGHRS and YFSETQ. Variable domain in full (rest from reference TRBV5-1 and TRBJ2-3): KAGVTQTPRYLIKTRGQQVTLSCSPISGHRSVSWYQQTPGQGLQFLFEYFSETQRNKGNFPGRFSGRQFSNSRSEMNVSTLELGDSALYLCASSYQTSGREETQYFGPGTRLTVL.